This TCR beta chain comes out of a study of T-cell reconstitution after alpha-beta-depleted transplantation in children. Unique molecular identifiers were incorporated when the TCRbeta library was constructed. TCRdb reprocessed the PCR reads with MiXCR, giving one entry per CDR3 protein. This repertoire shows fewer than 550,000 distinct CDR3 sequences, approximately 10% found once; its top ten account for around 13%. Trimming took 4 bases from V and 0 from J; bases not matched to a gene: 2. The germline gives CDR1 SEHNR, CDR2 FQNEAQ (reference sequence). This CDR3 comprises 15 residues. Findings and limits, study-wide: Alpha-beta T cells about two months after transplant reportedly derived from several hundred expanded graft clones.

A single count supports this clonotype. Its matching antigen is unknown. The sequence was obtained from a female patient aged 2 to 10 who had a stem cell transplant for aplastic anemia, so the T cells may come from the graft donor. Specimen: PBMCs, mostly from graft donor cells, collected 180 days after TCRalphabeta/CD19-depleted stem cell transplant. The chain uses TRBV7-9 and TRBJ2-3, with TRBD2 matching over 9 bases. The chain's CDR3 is CASSSSGTSTDTQYF. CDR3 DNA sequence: TGTGCCAGCAGCTCTAGCGGGACTAGCACAGATACGCAGTATTTT.